Each of the 9 T cell receptor beta chains below was sequenced from the same sample in a study of blood T cells in healthy people across ages. Alongside a J-beta primer mix, a sample-barcoded 5' primer served in a second PCR lasting about 7 to 12 cycles. MiXCR was run by TCRdb on the 5' RACE reads, yielding one entry per CDR3 protein. Altogether some 690,000 distinct CDR3 sequences are present, around a fifth being singletons, with the ten largest covering about 22%. Sequences were obtained from blood. Receptors originate from a man in his sixties or seventies in good health.

For the CDR3, the DNA is TGTGCCAGCAGACTAGACGGTATGAACACTGAAGCTTTCTTT. Encoded protein: CASRLDGMNTEAFF. This chain uses TRBV12-3 or TRBV12-4 with TRBJ1-1; D gene uncertain. V was shortened by 6 bases and J by 0 bases, with 11 bases between the two germline ends. The CDR3 sequence is 14 residues long.

Here the CDR3 DNA reads TGTGCCAGCAGTTATGAGGGCCAGCACAATGAGCAGTTCTTC. Translation: CASSYEGQHNEQFF. This chain joins TRBV6-6 and TRBJ2-1; D is possibly TRBD2 (5 bases). The CDR3 sequence is 14 residues long. Per the germline V gene, CDR1 is MNHNY and CDR2 is SVGAGI (reference sequence). The V gene lost 3 bases and the J gene lost 5 bases, with 11 bases spanning the gap.

The chain uses TRBV20-1 and TRBJ1-5; D gene unclear. Germline V gene lookup returns CDR1 DFQATT and CDR2 SNEGSKA (reference sequence). V was cut by 3 bases and J by 4 bases, with 7 bases left in between. The CDR3 has 12 residues. The CDR3 DNA reads TGCAGTGCTAGCGGACCAAATCAGCCCCAGCATTTT. This encodes CSASGPNQPQHF.

This clonotype showed up just a few times. Written as DNA, the CDR3 is TGTGCCAGCAGCTCGGTGAGAGCTTTCTTT. Translating gives CASSSVRAFF. J is TRBJ1-1 and V is TRBV7-9; D remains unclear. Germline values: CDR1 SEHNR, CDR2 FQNEAQ (reference sequence). Deletions cut 4 bases from V and 10 bases from J, with 7 bases between. The CDR3 runs to 10 residues.

This clonotype occurred a few times. This chain joins TRBV12-3 or TRBV12-4 and TRBJ2-3; tentatively, D is TRBD2 (5 bases). The CDR3 loop spans 15 amino acids. V was trimmed by 4 bases and J by 0 bases, leaving 11 bases between them. Written as DNA, the CDR3 is TGTGCCAGCAGTTCCCTCCGGGGTAGCACAGATACGCAGTATTTT. Residues: CASSSLRGSTDTQYF.

This clonotype was picked up a small number of times. The chain combines TRBV5-1 with TRBJ2-2; 7 positions agree with TRBD1. Trimming removed 3 bases from V and 7 bases from J; junction bases left unmatched: 12. This CDR3 region has 16 residues. Germline V gene data show CDR1 as SGHRS and CDR2 as YFSETQ. In nucleotides, the CDR3 is TGCGCCAGCAGCTGGCCGGGGACAGTAAAAGGCGGGGAGCTGTTTTTT. Translation: CASSWPGTVKGGELFF.

In this sample, this clonotype turned up a few times. The rearrangement joins TRBV3-1 to TRBJ2-1; D gene unclear. This CDR3 spans 12 amino acids. Looked up from germline, CDR1 is LGHDT and CDR2 is YNNKEL (reference sequence). V lost 4 bases, J lost 7 bases, and 8 bases lay in between. The CDR3 DNA sequence: TGTGCCAGCAGCCCTGGACGGAATGAGCAGTTCTTC. This gives the protein CASSPGRNEQFF.

In its sample, this clonotype was seen a few times. The chain employs TRBV12-3 or TRBV12-4 and TRBJ1-3, with D possibly TRBD1 on 6 matching bases. CDR3 length equals 15 residues. Trimming cost V 3 bases and J 0 bases, with 9 bases left between them. Here the CDR3 reads CASSFVTGSGNTIYF. The CDR3 region has the DNA TGTGCCAGCAGTTTTGTGACAGGCTCTGGAAACACCATATATTTT.

The chain joins TRBV3-1 to TRBJ2-2; 9 bases align to TRBD2. The CDR3 has 15 amino acids. Trimming at V came to 6 bases and at J to 6 bases, leaving 8 bases not matched to a gene. Germline V gene sequence: CDR1 LGHDT, CDR2 YNNKEL (reference sequence). DNA for the CDR3: TGTGCCAGCAGGGATAGACTAGCGGTGGCCGGGGAGCTGTTTTTT. It yields the protein CASRDRLAVAGELFF.